The next 10 T cell receptor beta chains were all read from a single sample in a study of beta chain features in type 1 diabetes (dated by TCRdb to the late 2010s). Overall study outcomes, separate from this receptor: A moderate but significant shortening of TCRB CDR3 length was observed in type 1 diabetes patients in all four CD4+ subsets.

Preparation of the library involved the immunoSEQ multiplex PCR assay. The High Capacity cDNA Reverse Transcription Kit was used to reverse transcribe all of the isolated RNA, meaning that expressed TCRB transcripts were what got sequenced. TCRdb obtained this table from immuneACCESS and retained in-frame rearrangements with V and J assigned. These tables miss some clones; where compared with another copy, unresolved V genes account for less than half of the shortfall, and the remainder is unexplained. The sample table records roughly 700,000 clones; roughly an eighth of these occur just once. The top ten hold 0.02% to 0.025% of the sample. Their antigens are not known. The source material was naive CD4+ T cells from blood. What the cell subset or site label conveys for this sample: true naive CD4+ T cells. These receptors all stem from a young man with type 1 diabetes.

This clone was seen a few times. The CDR3 loop is CAWREGGRNYGYTF. CDR3 nucleotide sequence: TGTGCCTGGAGGGAAGGGGGGAGAAACTATGGCTACACCTTC. The chain links TRBV30 to TRBJ1-2, with D maybe TRBD1 (6 bases). Trimming took off 3 bases at V and 2 bases at J, with 13 bases between the two ends. Germline V gene data show CDR1 as GTSNPN and CDR2 as SVGIG (reference sequence). This CDR3 comprises 14 residues. Full variable domain (missing parts from reference TRBV30 and TRBJ1-2): SQTIHQWPATLVQPVGSPLSLECTVEGTSNPNLYWYRQAAGRGLQLLFYSVGIGQISSEVPQNLSASRPQDRQFILSSKKLLLSDSGFYLCAWREGGRNYGYTFGSGTRLTVV.

V and J are TRBV2 and TRBJ2-7; D not certain. CDR1 is SNHLY, CDR2 FYNNEI, per germline. V was pared by 2 bases and J by 1 base, with 18 bases between. CDR3 length: 17 residues. The CDR3 bases are TGTGCCAGCAGTGAACTGGAATTTGGGCAGGTGTCCTACGAGCAGTACTTC. Translated: CASSELEFGQVSYEQYF.

This clone was picked up a small number of times. As DNA, the CDR3 is TGCGCCAGCAGCTTCCTCGGGGCAGACACTGAAGCTTTCTTT. Translating gives CASSFLGADTEAFF. The chain carries TRBV5-1 and TRBJ1-1, with a possible D match to TRBD1 (5 bases). The CDR3 totals 14 residues. Trimming removed 2 bases at V and 3 bases at J, with 11 bases between. Germline CDR1 is SGHRS and CDR2 is YFSETQ.

The V call is TRBV28, the J call TRBJ1-4, with a tentative D call TRBD1 (5 bases). The CDR3 length is 15 residues. The ends were cut back, 7 bases at V and 7 bases at J, with 19 bases in the middle. Looked up from germline, CDR1 is MDHEN and CDR2 is SYDVKM. CDR3 sequence reads: CASTSPPGGSEKLFF. Written as DNA, the CDR3 is TGTGCCAGCACCTCCCCCCCCGGGGGTAGTGAAAAACTGTTTTTT.

This clone was found a few times. The rearrangement uses TRBV2 and TRBJ1-2; D remains ambiguous. Germline values: CDR1 SNHLY, CDR2 FYNNEI. V was cut by 6 bases and J by 1 base, with 9 bases left in between. CDR3 length equals 13 residues. The DNA of the CDR3 is TGTGCCAGCAGAACAGAAATTAACTATGGCTACACCTTC. It specifies CASRTEINYGYTF.

The rearrangement joins TRBV5-1 to TRBJ2-7; D gene unclear. The CDR3 loop spans 14 amino acids. Trimming stripped 0 bases from V and 2 bases from J, with 9 bases between. The germline CDR1 and CDR2 sequences are SGHRS and YFSETQ. The CDR3 DNA is TGCGCCAGCAGCTTGGTTCTACCGCCCTACGAGCAGTACTTC. Translated, it gives CASSLVLPPYEQYF.

The chain links TRBV2 to TRBJ2-1; 7 positions agree with TRBD2. Trimming removed 5 bases from V and 10 bases from J; junction bases left unmatched: 8. Germline lookup yields CDR1 SNHLY and CDR2 FYNNEI. This CDR3 region has 13 residues. The CDR3 is CASSPVGGNEQFF. CDR3 bases: TGTGCCAGCAGTCCGGTGGGGGGGAACGAGCAGTTCTTC.

This clone was counted only a few times. The sample carries other DNA sequences with the same CDR3. The chain has TRBV5-6 and TRBJ1-5; perhaps TRBD1 as D (5 bases). The CDR3 totals 14 residues. Germline-derived CDR1 and CDR2 are SGHDT and YYEEEE. Trimming pared 0 bases from V and 1 base from J, leaving 5 bases between. The CDR3 here is CASSLGQSNQPQHF. DNA of the CDR3: TGTGCCAGCAGCTTGGGACAGAGCAATCAGCCCCAGCATTTT.

The V and J genes are TRBV30 and TRBJ1-4; unclear D gene. V lost 0 bases to trimming and J lost 5 bases, with 10 bases between them. This CDR3 is 14 amino acids long. Germline V lookup: CDR1 GTSNPN, CDR2 SVGIG (reference sequence). The chain's CDR3 is CAWSVGALNEKLFF. DNA of the CDR3: TGTGCCTGGAGTGTGGGAGCCTTAAATGAAAAACTGTTTTTT.

This clone was seen a few times. This sequence joins TRBV7-2 and TRBJ2-1; 7 nucleotides align to TRBD1. From germline, CDR1 is SGHTA and CDR2 FQGNSA. The CDR3 loop spans 19 amino acids. J gave up 0 bases and V 5 bases, and 16 bases lay outside the gene matches. In nucleotides, the CDR3 is TGTGCCAGCAGCACAGCCTCTTCCGGACAGGCCTACTCCTACAATGAGCAGTTCTTC. Translated: CASSTASSGQAYSYNEQFF.